This TCR beta chain comes out of a study of T cell changes during pregnancy in multiple sclerosis. The germline CDR1 and CDR2 sequences are SGHVS and FQNEAQ. This CDR3 has 15 residues. Trimming cost V 2 bases and J 0 bases, with 7 bases left between them. Only in-frame clones appear in the TCRdb table, and some are missing; sequencing was by immunoSEQ multiplex PCR. The sample has about 70,000 clones, around 94% seen once. The chain employs TRBV7-8 and TRBJ1-4; D not certain. The specimen was peripheral blood, collected in the second trimester of pregnancy. The source is a female donor in good health, enrolled as a control in a pregnancy study. CDR3 in DNA: TGTGCCAGCAGCTTATCTACTGCAACTAATGAAAAACTGTTTTTT. Translation: CASSLSTATNEKLFF.